Listed below are T cell receptor beta chains from one sample, sequenced in a study of cytomegalovirus exposure and HLA in healthy donors. Sequencing was performed with immunoSEQ multiplex PCR; in TCRdb, only in-frame clones are kept and a portion is missing. The sample has 93,000 or so clones, about 77% seen once. The sequencing sample was made of PBMCs. The receptors come from a woman between 18 and 29 years old in good health and CMV-seropositive. Each CDR3 is given with its conserved first and last residue. D genes are given only for firm matches. Not every row has a clone size; where given, it reads once, few, many or a size class.

v_gene	d_gene	abundance	j_gene	CDR3nt	CDR3aa
TRBV6-5	.	.	TRBJ2-1	TGTGCCAGCAGTTACGGGGGAGGTTACAATGAGCAGTTCTTC	CASSYGGGYNEQFF
TRBV6-5	TRBD1	.	TRBJ2-7	TGTGCCAGCAGACCCCCGACAGGGACCTACGAGCAGTACTTC	CASRPPTGTYEQYF
TRBV7-2	TRBD2	.	TRBJ2-7	TGTGCCAGCAGCTTAGTGGCTAGCGGGGGGGGAAGCGCCTACGAGCAGTACTTC	CASSLVASGGGSAYEQYF
TRBV7-3	TRBD2	.	TRBJ2-3	TGTGCCAGCAGCTCTATAGCGGGAAGGGATCTGGATACGCAGTATTTT	CASSSIAGRDLDTQYF
TRBV28	.	few	TRBJ1-2	TGTGCCAGCAGTTCTATTGGGGGGGGTGAATATGGCTACACCTTC	CASSSIGGGEYGYTF
TRBV6-4	TRBD2	.	TRBJ2-1	TGTGCCAGCAGTCAAGGACTAGTTTCTGAGCAGTTCTTC	CASSQGLVSEQFF
TRBV7-9	.	.	TRBJ1-1	TGTGCCAGCACCTTCGAGGGTCTCGGGAACACTGAAGCTTTCTTT	CASTFEGLGNTEAFF
TRBV2	TRBD2	few	TRBJ2-5	TGTGCCAGCAGGGAGCGGGGGGGCGATGAGACCCAGTACTTC	CASRERGGDETQYF
TRBV4-2	TRBD2	.	TRBJ2-5	TGTGCCAGCAGCCAAGCCCGGACTAGACAAGAGACCCAGTACTTC	CASSQARTRQETQYF
TRBV4-1	TRBD1	.	TRBJ1-6	TGCGCCAGCAGCCAAGCCGGAACCGGGACAGCCTATAATTCACCCCTCCACTTT	CASSQAGTGTAYNSPLHF